These T cell receptor beta chains were read from a single sample in a study of blood T cell repertoires in COVID-19. The method was immunoSEQ multiplex PCR; TCRdb's version includes in-frame clones alone and lacks a portion of them. The sample consists of under 250,000 clones, around 89% of them appearing once. The sequencing input was PBMCs or T cells enriched from blood (not recorded which). The source is a woman under 30 in a cohort exposed to, infected with or recovered from COVID-19 (not recorded which). Both conserved end residues are part of each CDR3. The order of the fields is clone size, D gene, V gene, J gene, CDR3 DNA, CDR3 protein. The D gene is left open where the match is weak. Clone size is given for some rows only: seen once, a few or many times, or a class if the clone is expanded.

>-|TRBD1|TRBV29-1|TRBJ1-1
TGCAGCGTTAGAAACAGGGGGCTAGACACTGAAGCTTTCTTT
CSVRNRGLDTEAFF
>-|TRBD1|TRBV3-1/TRBV3-2|TRBJ1-1
TGTGCCAGCAGCCAGAGGACAGGGGACACTGAAGCTTTCTTT
CASSQRTGDTEAFF
>-|TRBD2|TRBV5-1|TRBJ2-5
TGCGCCAGCAGCTTAACTAGCGGGAGGGCCTTCGAGACCCAGTACTTC
CASSLTSGRAFETQYF
>-|TRBD2|TRBV28|TRBJ2-1
TGTGCCAGCAGTCAACCGGGACTAGCGGAATACAATGAGCAGTTCTTC
CASSQPGLAEYNEQFF
>-|-|TRBV6-2/TRBV6-3|TRBJ1-1
TGTGCCAGCAGTTACCGACAGAACACTGAAGCTTTCTTT
CASSYRQNTEAFF
>-|TRBD1|TRBV6-1|TRBJ1-2
TGTGCCAGCAGTGAATACCCAGGGACAGGGGATGACTATGGCTACACCTTC
CASSEYPGTGDDYGYTF
>-|TRBD1|TRBV4-1|TRBJ2-1
TGCGCCAGCAGCCGACAGACAGGGGGCGATTTCGATGAGCAGTTCTTC
CASSRQTGGDFDEQFF
>-|-|TRBV5-1|TRBJ2-1
TGCGCCAGCAGACAACAGAGCTCCTACAATGAGCAGTTCTTC
CASRQQSSYNEQFF
>-|-|TRBV7-9|TRBJ1-1
TGTGCCAGCAGCTTAGACAGGATAAACACTGAAGCTTTCTTT
CASSLDRINTEAFF
>-|-|TRBV6-1|TRBJ1-6
TGTGCCAGCAGTGAAGGGGTCCAGGGCTATAATTCACCCCTCCACTTT
CASSEGVQGYNSPLHF
>-|-|TRBV10-1|TRBJ2-1
TGCGCCAGCAGTGAGAGTTCTGCGCGGAGCGAGCAGTTCTTC
CASSESSARSEQFF
>-|-|TRBV19|TRBJ1-5
TGTGCCAGTAAGCAGGGAAGTTTGGGCAATCAGCCCCAGCATTTT
CASKQGSLGNQPQHF
>-|-|TRBV5-1|TRBJ1-3
TGCGCCAGCAGCTTGGCCGGGTCTGGAGACTCTGGAAACACCATATATTTT
CASSLAGSGDSGNTIYF
>once|-|TRBV29-1|TRBJ1-2
TGCAGCGTTCTGTCGTTCTATGGCTACACCTTC
CSVLSFYGYTF
>once|TRBD2|TRBV5-1|TRBJ2-1
TGCGCCAGCAGCCCAACGACTAGCGGGGCGCCCGGGCAGTTCTTC
CASSPTTSGAPGQFF
>-|-|TRBV10-1|TRBJ2-1
TGCGCCAGCATTCGACGGTTGGGGCCTAGCGTGCCCCTTTTTGTCCCGCTTAGTGAGCAGTTCTTC
CASIRRLGPSVPLFVPLSEQFF
>-|-|TRBV14|TRBJ2-7
TGTGCCAGCAGCCAAGAAGGGGCGGGGACTCACGTCTACGAGCAGTACTTC
CASSQEGAGTHVYEQYF
>-|TRBD1|TRBV18|TRBJ2-1
TGTGCCAGCTCACTTGACAGGGGGTTAGGCAATGAGCAGTTCTTC
CASSLDRGLGNEQFF
>-|TRBD1|TRBV6-6|TRBJ1-2
TGTGCCAGCATTAACGGACAGGGCGCCTATGGCTACACCTTC
CASINGQGAYGYTF
>-|-|TRBV7-9|TRBJ1-2
TGTGCCAGCAGCGGCAACGGACAGATTAGTCGCCGGGACTATGGCTACACCTTC
CASSGNGQISRRDYGYTF
>-|-|TRBV19|TRBJ1-6
TGTGCCAGTAGTATACCGACAGCGGGGGATTCACCCCTCCACTTT
CASSIPTAGDSPLHF
>-|-|TRBV5-6|TRBJ1-2
TGTGCCAGCAGCGATACAGGTTATGGCTACACCTTC
CASSDTGYGYTF
>-|-|TRBV27|TRBJ2-7
TGTGCCAGCAGTCCACGTTCGGCGGGCGACTCCTACGAGCAGTACTTC
CASSPRSAGDSYEQYF
>-|-|TRBV7-8|TRBJ1-1
TGTGCCAGCAGCCCTCTCTCAGGCGCCACTGAAGCTTTCTTT
CASSPLSGATEAFF
>-|TRBD2|TRBV6-5|TRBJ2-1
TGTGCCAGCAGTTCTAGCGGGAGGTTTGAGCAGTTCTTC
CASSSSGRFEQFF